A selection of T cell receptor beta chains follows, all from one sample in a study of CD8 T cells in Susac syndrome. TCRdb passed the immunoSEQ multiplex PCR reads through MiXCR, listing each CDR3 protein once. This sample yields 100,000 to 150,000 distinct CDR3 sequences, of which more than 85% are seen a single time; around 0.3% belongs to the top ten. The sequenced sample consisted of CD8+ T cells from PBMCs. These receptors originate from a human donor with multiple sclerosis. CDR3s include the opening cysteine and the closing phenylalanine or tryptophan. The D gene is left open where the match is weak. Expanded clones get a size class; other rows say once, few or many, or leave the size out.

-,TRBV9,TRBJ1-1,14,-,CASSVQGMNTEAFF,TGTGCCAGCAGCGTTCAGGGTATGAACACTGAAGCTTTCTTT
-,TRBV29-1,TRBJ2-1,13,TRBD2,CSKTSGRAGEQFF,TGCAGCAAAACTAGCGGGAGGGCCGGTGAGCAGTTCTTC
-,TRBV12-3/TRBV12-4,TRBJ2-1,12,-,CASSSGALEQFF,TGTGCCAGCAGCTCGGGGGCACTTGAGCAGTTCTTC
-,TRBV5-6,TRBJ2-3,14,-,CASSLVRTSDTQYF,TGTGCCAGCAGCTTGGTTAGGACTTCCGATACGCAGTATTTT
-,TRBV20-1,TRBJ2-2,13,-,CSATRPNTGELFF,TGCAGTGCTACTAGGCCGAACACCGGGGAGCTGTTTTTT
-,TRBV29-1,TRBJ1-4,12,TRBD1,CSVGDRAEKLFF,TGCAGCGTTGGGGACAGGGCTGAAAAACTGTTTTTT
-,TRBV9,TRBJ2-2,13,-,CASSVVGSGELFF,TGTGCCAGCAGCGTAGTGGGGTCCGGGGAGCTGTTTTTT
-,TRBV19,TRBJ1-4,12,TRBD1,CASSGQGPKLFF,TGTGCCAGTAGCGGACAGGGGCCAAAACTGTTTTTT
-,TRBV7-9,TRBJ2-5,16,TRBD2,CASGRSDGGLQETQYF,TGTGCCAGCGGACGTTCTGACGGGGGACTACAAGAGACCCAGTACTTC
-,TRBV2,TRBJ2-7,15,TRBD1,CASSDPGQGRLEQYF,TGTGCCAGCAGTGACCCCGGACAGGGACGGCTCGAGCAGTACTTC
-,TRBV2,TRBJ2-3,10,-,CASAMNTQYF,TGTGCCAGTGCCATGAATACGCAGTATTTT
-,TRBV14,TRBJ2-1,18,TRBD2,CASSQDRWTSRAGNEQFF,TGTGCCAGCAGCCAAGATCGATGGACTAGCCGAGCAGGCAATGAGCAGTTCTTC
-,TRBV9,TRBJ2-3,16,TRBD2,CASSGASGVSTDTQYF,TGTGCCAGCAGCGGAGCTAGCGGGGTTAGCACAGATACGCAGTATTTT
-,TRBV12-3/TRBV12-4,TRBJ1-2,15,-,CASSWVVGADYGYTF,TGTGCCAGCAGCTGGGTCGTAGGGGCAGACTATGGCTACACCTTC
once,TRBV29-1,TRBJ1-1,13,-,CSVELSWTTEAFF,TGCAGCGTTGAACTCAGTTGGACCACTGAAGCTTTCTTT
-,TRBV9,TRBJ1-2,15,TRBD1,CASSVGGTGDYGYTF,TGTGCCAGCAGCGTGGGTGGGACAGGAGACTATGGCTACACCTTC
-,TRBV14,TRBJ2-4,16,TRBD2,CASSQMTSGMYGIQYF,TGTGCCAGCAGCCAAATGACTAGCGGGATGTATGGCATTCAGTACTTC
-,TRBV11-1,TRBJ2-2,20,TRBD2,CASSELPGTSGRTNTGELFF,TGTGCCAGCAGCGAACTTCCGGGGACTAGCGGGAGAACAAACACCGGGGAGCTGTTTTTT
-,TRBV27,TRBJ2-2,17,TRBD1,CASSFLRTGVGTGELFF,TGTGCCAGCAGTTTCCTGAGGACAGGGGTGGGGACCGGGGAGCTGTTTTTT
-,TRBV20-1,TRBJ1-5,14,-,CSARDPNSNQPQHF,TGCAGTGCTAGAGATCCGAATAGCAATCAGCCCCAGCATTTT
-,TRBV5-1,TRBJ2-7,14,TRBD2,CASSLTGGGWEQYF,TGCGCCAGCAGCTTGACGGGGGGGGGATGGGAGCAGTACTTC
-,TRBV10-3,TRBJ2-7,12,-,CAISGVAREQYF,TGTGCCATCAGTGGTGTGGCCCGCGAGCAGTACTTC
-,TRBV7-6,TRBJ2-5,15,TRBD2,CASSEGTSRQETQYF,TGTGCCAGCAGCGAAGGGACTAGCAGACAAGAGACCCAGTACTTC
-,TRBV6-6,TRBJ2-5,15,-,CASSYSSPRGETQYF,TGTGCCAGCAGTTACTCCTCTCCCCGGGGGGAGACCCAGTACTTC
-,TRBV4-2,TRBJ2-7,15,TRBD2,CASSQDSLAGDEQYF,TGTGCCAGCAGCCAAGATAGCCTAGCGGGGGACGAGCAGTACTTC
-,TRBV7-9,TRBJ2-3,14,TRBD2,CASSLAGLADTQYF,TGTGCCAGCAGCTTAGCGGGACTAGCAGATACGCAGTATTTT
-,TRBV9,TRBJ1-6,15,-,CASSVGAGSGSPLHF,TGTGCCAGCAGCGTAGGGGCAGGATCCGGGTCACCCCTCCACTTT
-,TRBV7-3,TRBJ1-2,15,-,CASSLTAPGSYGYTF,TGTGCCAGCAGCTTAACAGCGCCGGGGTCCTATGGCTACACCTTC
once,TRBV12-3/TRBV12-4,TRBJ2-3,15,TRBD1,CASSRQGTSTDTQYF,TGTGCCAGCAGCCGACAGGGGACTAGCACAGATACGCAGTATTTT
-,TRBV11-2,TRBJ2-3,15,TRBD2,CASSFRGESTDTQYF,TGTGCCAGCAGCTTTCGGGGGGAGTCCACAGATACGCAGTATTTT
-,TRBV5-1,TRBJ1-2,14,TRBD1,CASSFGTGNYGYTF,TGCGCCAGCAGCTTTGGGACAGGAAACTATGGCTACACCTTC